This is a list of T cell receptor beta chains from one sample in a study of cytomegalovirus exposure and HLA in healthy donors. This table comes from immunoSEQ multiplex PCR, and its TCRdb copy is limited to in-frame clones, with some not included. The profile shows 200,000 to 250,000 clones, 65% to 85% of them singletons. The source material was PBMCs. The receptor set was obtained from a woman aged 25 to 45 in good health and CMV-seropositive. CDR3s include the opening cysteine and the closing phenylalanine or tryptophan. D genes are given only for firm matches. Clone size is stated in some rows and not others, as once, few, many or a class when expanded.

length,size,J,V,D,CDR3,DNA
14,.,TRBJ2-7,TRBV4-2,TRBD1,CASSQPGGTYEQYF,TGTGCCAGCAGCCAACCAGGGGGAACCTACGAGCAGTACTTC
13,.,TRBJ2-1,TRBV29-1,.,CSVPSARLDEQFF,TGCAGCGTCCCTAGCGCGAGGTTAGATGAGCAGTTCTTC
14,few,TRBJ2-2,TRBV5-5,.,CASSGTRATGELFF,TGTGCCAGCAGCGGCACCAGGGCGACCGGGGAGCTGTTTTTT
13,.,TRBJ1-2,TRBV10-1,TRBD1,CATAPDREDGYTF,TGCGCCACCGCGCCGGACAGGGAAGATGGCTACACCTTC
14,once,TRBJ1-5,TRBV30,.,CAWSWDAGDQPQHF,TGTGCCTGGAGTTGGGACGCGGGGGATCAGCCCCAGCATTTT
19,.,TRBJ2-2,TRBV4-3,TRBD2,CASSQETPGLAGGGGELFF,TGCGCCAGCAGCCAAGAGACCCCGGGACTAGCGGGAGGGGGCGGGGAGCTGTTTTTT
15,.,TRBJ2-1,TRBV7-8,.,CASSTRGYQDNEQFF,TGTGCCAGCAGCACAAGAGGCTACCAAGACAATGAGCAGTTCTTC
14,.,TRBJ1-5,TRBV6-5,TRBD1,CASSLQGAWQPQHF,TGTGCCAGCAGTTTACAGGGGGCATGGCAGCCCCAGCATTTT
16,.,TRBJ2-7,TRBV19,TRBD1,CASSRPPGQGVHEQYF,TGTGCCAGTAGTCGACCGCCGGGCCAGGGGGTCCACGAGCAGTACTTC
16,.,TRBJ2-7,TRBV27,TRBD2,CASIYGRPSLLYEQYF,TGTGCCAGCATCTACGGGAGGCCCTCTTTATTGTACGAGCAGTACTTC
15,.,TRBJ1-2,TRBV27,.,CASSLSPVPIYGYTF,TGTGCCAGCAGTTTATCGCCCGTACCTATCTATGGCTACACCTTC
14,.,TRBJ2-5,TRBV4-1,.,CASSQPYGEETQYF,TGCGCCAGCAGCCAACCATATGGGGAAGAGACCCAGTACTTC
9,.,TRBJ1-1,TRBV7-3,.,CASSFGQLF,TGTGCCAGCAGCTTCGGACAGCTCTTT
16,.,TRBJ2-1,TRBV9,TRBD1,CASSPQTGEVYNEQFF,TGTGCCAGCAGCCCCCAGACAGGGGAGGTCTACAATGAGCAGTTCTTC
13,.,TRBJ1-1,TRBV5-1,.,CASSVGRVTEAFF,TGCGCCAGCAGCGTTGGTAGAGTCACTGAAGCTTTCTTT
13,.,TRBJ2-5,TRBV18,.,CASSRGGQETQYF,TGTGCCAGCTCACGGGGCGGCCAAGAGACCCAGTACTTC
15,.,TRBJ2-7,TRBV11-3,TRBD2,CASSPLAGHSYEQYF,TGTGCCAGCAGCCCCTTAGCGGGACACTCCTACGAGCAGTACTTC
16,.,TRBJ2-1,TRBV7-7,TRBD2,CASSQVSGAKFNEQFF,TGTGCTAGCAGCCAAGTAAGCGGGGCCAAATTCAATGAGCAGTTCTTC
15,.,TRBJ2-3,TRBV6-5,TRBD2,CASSLTSGSTDTQYF,TGTGCCAGCAGTTTGACTAGCGGGAGCACAGATACGCAGTATTTT
14,few,TRBJ1-1,TRBV18,.,CASSPPRGLREAFF,TGTGCCAGCTCACCACCGCGGGGGCTCCGTGAAGCTTTCTTT
14,.,TRBJ1-3,TRBV28,TRBD1,CASSLVAGGNTIYF,TGTGCCAGCAGTTTGGTCGCAGGGGGGAACACCATATATTTT
15,.,TRBJ2-5,TRBV5-1,.,CASSLEGTSEGTQYF,TGCGCCAGCAGCTTGGAAGGGACATCGGAGGGGACCCAGTACTTC
12,once,TRBJ2-2,TRBV7-9,.,CASSPGRGELFF,TGTGCCAGCAGCCCCGGTCGCGGGGAGCTGTTTTTT
16,many,TRBJ2-5,TRBV4-2,TRBD2,CASSYRLAGNQETQYF,TGTGCCAGCAGCTACCGACTAGCGGGGAACCAAGAGACCCAGTACTTC
11,.,TRBJ1-1,TRBV2,.,CASIVLLEAFF,TGTGCCAGCATCGTCCTCCTTGAAGCTTTCTTT
13,.,TRBJ2-1,TRBV30,TRBD1,CAWSPGQRDQQFF,TGTGCCTGGAGCCCGGGACAGAGGGATCAGCAGTTCTTC
12,.,TRBJ1-1,TRBV7-2,.,CASSFGYTEAFF,TGTGCCAGCAGCTTCGGGTACACTGAAGCTTTCTTT
15,once,TRBJ2-1,TRBV25-1,TRBD2,CASSGTSGVYNEQFF,TGTGCCAGCAGTGGAACTAGCGGGGTTTACAATGAGCAGTTCTTC
13,.,TRBJ2-7,TRBV6-5,TRBD2,CASSTILAREQYF,TGTGCCAGCAGTACCATACTAGCGAGGGAGCAGTACTTC
11,.,TRBJ1-1,TRBV20-1,.,CSARDYTEAFF,TGCAGTGCTAGGGATTACACTGAAGCTTTCTTT
13,.,TRBJ2-7,TRBV11-2,.,CASSPLRAYEQYF,TGTGCCAGCAGCCCGCTGCGAGCCTACGAGCAGTACTTC
15,.,TRBJ2-7,TRBV15,.,CATSRRDSPTYEQYF,TGTGCCACCAGCCGGAGGGACTCCCCCACCTACGAGCAGTACTTC
17,.,TRBJ2-3,TRBV5-1,TRBD2,CASSPGAGGRWTDTQYF,TGCGCCAGCAGCCCGGGGGCGGGAGGACGGTGGACAGATACGCAGTATTTT
14,.,TRBJ1-1,TRBV7-9,TRBD1,CASSWTGGSTEAFF,TGTGCCAGCAGCTGGACAGGGGGATCCACTGAAGCTTTCTTT
12,few,TRBJ1-2,TRBV4-1,.,CASSQGMGGYTF,TGCGCCAGCAGCCAAGGCATGGGAGGCTACACCTTC
16,few,TRBJ2-1,TRBV6-4,TRBD1,CASSVSTGVGYNEQFF,TGTGCCAGCAGTGTTTCGACAGGGGTAGGCTACAATGAGCAGTTCTTC
16,.,TRBJ2-1,TRBV5-1,.,CASNLRGRSSYNEQFF,TGCGCCAGCAACCTCAGGGGCCGGAGCTCCTACAATGAGCAGTTCTTC
13,.,TRBJ1-1,TRBV18,.,CASSSALGTEAFF,TGTGCCAGCTCGAGCGCCTTGGGCACTGAAGCTTTCTTT
15,.,TRBJ2-3,TRBV27,.,CASRPGLYSTDTQYF,TGTGCCAGCAGGCCGGGACTGTATAGCACAGATACGCAGTATTTT
13,.,TRBJ1-1,TRBV30,.,CAWSVWGLAEAFF,TGTGCCTGGAGTGTCTGGGGGCTCGCTGAAGCTTTCTTT
15,.,TRBJ2-2,TRBV5-1,.,CASMDGLRNTGELFF,TGCGCCAGCATGGACGGGTTGAGGAACACCGGGGAGCTGTTTTTT
15,once,TRBJ1-1,TRBV11-3,TRBD1,CASSPGTGSVSEAFF,TGTGCCAGCAGCCCAGGGACAGGATCAGTTAGTGAAGCTTTCTTT
17,.,TRBJ2-1,TRBV4-1,TRBD1,CASSQTDRGGWANEQFF,TGCGCCAGCAGCCAAACAGACAGGGGAGGTTGGGCCAATGAGCAGTTCTTC
11,few,TRBJ2-7,TRBV20-1,TRBD2,CSAQNGGRQYF,TGCAGTGCTCAAAATGGCGGGAGGCAGTACTTC